This is a list of T cell receptor beta chains from one sample in a study of T-cell reconstitution after alpha-beta-depleted transplantation in children. Each CDR3 protein is one row after TCRdb ran MiXCR on the PCR reads. Among 300,000 to 350,000 distinct CDR3 sequences, about a sixth were seen once, and the ten largest hold about 41%. The sequenced sample was PBMCs, mostly from graft donor cells, obtained 360 days after TCRalphabeta/CD19-depleted stem cell transplant. These receptors were taken from a male patient aged 2 to 10 who had a stem cell transplant for acute lymphoblastic leukemia, so the T cells may come from the graft donor. The CDR3 runs from the conserved cysteine through the conserved F or W. The D gene is left open where the match is weak. Not every row has a clone size; where given, it reads once, few, many or a size class.

V gene	clone size	D gene	J gene	CDR3 DNA	CDR3 protein
TRBV19	few	NA	TRBJ2-1	TGTGCCAGTACCCCAGGGCTATACAATGAGCAGTTCTTC	CASTPGLYNEQFF
TRBV12-3/TRBV12-4	few	NA	TRBJ1-4	TGTGCCAGCAGTTTACGCAGGGTTATTAATGAAAAACTGTTTTTT	CASSLRRVINEKLFF
TRBV9	NA	TRBD1	TRBJ1-4	TGTGCCAGCAGCCCGCAGGGGGCAGTGGGTGAAAAACTGTTTTTT	CASSPQGAVGEKLFF
TRBV5-1	few	TRBD1	TRBJ1-2	TGCGCCAGCAGTTGGACAGGTGGTAGCAACTATGGCTACACCTTC	CASSWTGGSNYGYTF
TRBV5-8	NA	NA	TRBJ1-5	TGTGCCAGCAGCCCCAGTTCTGGAAGGCCCCAGCATTTT	CASSPSSGRPQHF
TRBV5-1	few	NA	TRBJ2-3	TGCGCCAGCAGCTTGGGTGTGGGACTTGGCACAGATACGCAGTATTTT	CASSLGVGLGTDTQYF
TRBV3-1	many	TRBD1	TRBJ2-7	TGTGCCAGCAGCCAAGTGAGGGGGACAGGGAAGCAGTACTTC	CASSQVRGTGKQYF
TRBV4-1	few	NA	TRBJ1-1	TGCGCCAGCAGCCAAGTCGTGAACACTGAAGCTTTCTTT	CASSQVVNTEAFF
TRBV12-3/TRBV12-4	many	TRBD1	TRBJ1-4	TGTGCCAGCAGTTCGAGGACAGGGGGCGCCGAAAATGAAAAACTGTTTTTT	CASSSRTGGAENEKLFF
TRBV29-1	many	NA	TRBJ2-3	TGCAGCCTTAGCCTTTCTAGCACAGATACGCAGTATTTT	CSLSLSSTDTQYF
TRBV3-1	few	TRBD2	TRBJ2-3	TGTGCCAGCAGCCCTTACTATAGCGGGAGTGGTCGGGCAGATACGCAGTATTTT	CASSPYYSGSGRADTQYF
TRBV27	NA	TRBD1	TRBJ1-5	TGTGCCAGCAGCAGGGGGAGCAATCAGCCCCAGCATTTT	CASSRGSNQPQHF
TRBV5-5	NA	NA	TRBJ1-6	TGTGCCAGCAGTCCCAGGGATTCACCCCTCCACTTT	CASSPRDSPLHF
TRBV20-1	few	NA	TRBJ2-2	TGCAGTGCTAGAGGTTGGATAGTAACCGGGGAGCTGTTTTTT	CSARGWIVTGELFF
TRBV4-1	NA	TRBD2	TRBJ2-1	TGCGCCAGCAGCCAAGATGGGGGGACTAGCGGGGGGAATGAGCAGTTCTTC	CASSQDGGTSGGNEQFF
TRBV3-1	few	TRBD1	TRBJ2-1	TGTGCCAGCAGCTTGGGACAGCTCGCTTACAATGAGCAGTTCTTC	CASSLGQLAYNEQFF
TRBV5-1	NA	NA	TRBJ1-2	TGCGCCAGCAGCTTGGAAGGACGGTCCTATGGCTACACCTTC	CASSLEGRSYGYTF
TRBV12-3/TRBV12-4	NA	NA	TRBJ2-3	TGTGCCAGCAGTTTCCCACGGACTAGCACAGATACGCAGTATTTT	CASSFPRTSTDTQYF
TRBV28	many	NA	TRBJ2-5	TGTGCCAGCAGTTTGGGGGACCTTGAAGAGACCCAGTACTTC	CASSLGDLEETQYF
TRBV4-1	NA	TRBD2	TRBJ2-7	TGCGCCAGCAGCCGCCTGGGACTAGCGGACGAGCAGTACTTC	CASSRLGLADEQYF
TRBV28	many	TRBD2	TRBJ2-3	TGTGCCAGCAGCCTACTAGCGACTAGCACAGATACGCAGTATTTT	CASSLLATSTDTQYF
TRBV12-3/TRBV12-4	NA	TRBD1	TRBJ2-6	TGTGCCAGCAGTGCGTGGGGACAGGGCCCCTCTGGGGCCAACGTCCTGACTTTC	CASSAWGQGPSGANVLTF
TRBV3-1	NA	NA	TRBJ2-2	TGTGCCAGCAGCCACCTCACAGGGCACACCGGGGAGCTGTTTTTT	CASSHLTGHTGELFF
TRBV5-1	NA	NA	TRBJ2-7	TGCGCCAGCAGCTTGGCCTTTGATTACTCCATCTCTTCTAGGAGATACGAGCAGTACTTC	CASSLAFDYSISSRRYEQYF
TRBV5-1	NA	TRBD1	TRBJ2-3	TGCGCCAGCAGCTACCAAATACCCGGGACAGGGGCAGATACGCAGTATTTT	CASSYQIPGTGADTQYF
TRBV29-1	few	NA	TRBJ1-1	TGCAGCGTTGGAAGGAAGGGCAGGAACACTGAAGCTTTCTTT	CSVGRKGRNTEAFF
TRBV20-1	NA	TRBD2	TRBJ2-1	TGCAGCGGGAGGGAAAGATTATACAATGAGCAGTTCTTC	CSGRERLYNEQFF
TRBV9	NA	NA	TRBJ2-1	TGTGCCAGCAGCGGGCCGGGTCAAGGCTACAATGAGCAGTTCTTC	CASSGPGQGYNEQFF
TRBV7-8	NA	TRBD2	TRBJ2-3	TGTGCCAGCAGCCCAAGACTAGCGGGGAATACGCAGTATTTT	CASSPRLAGNTQYF
TRBV28	NA	NA	TRBJ1-1	TGTGCCAGCAGTTTAGCCCAGTTCGGGGGACCTGAAGCTTTCTTT	CASSLAQFGGPEAFF
TRBV15	few	NA	TRBJ1-3	TGTGCCACCAGCAGAAGAGGGGCCCTCTCTGGAAACACCATATATTTT	CATSRRGALSGNTIYF
TRBV7-9	NA	NA	TRBJ1-2	TGTGCCAGCAGCCCCCCGGGACCGCACTATGGCTACACCTTC	CASSPPGPHYGYTF
TRBV12-3/TRBV12-4	few	NA	TRBJ2-7	TGTGCCAGCAGTACCTCAAGGGAAGTCTCCTACGAGCAGTACTTC	CASSTSREVSYEQYF
TRBV16	NA	TRBD1	TRBJ2-7	TGTGCCAGCAGAAGACAGGGGGCGGGCTCCTACGAGCAGTACTTC	CASRRQGAGSYEQYF
TRBV6-5	many	TRBD1	TRBJ2-1	TGTGCCACCCGGGACAGGGGGCACATTGAGCAGTTCTTC	CATRDRGHIEQFF
TRBV12-3/TRBV12-4	many	TRBD2	TRBJ2-1	TGTGCCAGCAAACCTCGGACTAGCGGGATTGGTGAGCAGTTCTTC	CASKPRTSGIGEQFF
TRBV19	NA	NA	TRBJ2-1	TGTGCCAGTAGTATGGGACCCTCCTACAATGAGCAGTTCTTC	CASSMGPSYNEQFF
TRBV5-1	few	NA	TRBJ2-2	TGCGCCAGCTCCGTCCGGGGTGATCCGAACACCGGGGAGCTGTTTTTT	CASSVRGDPNTGELFF
TRBV4-3	NA	NA	TRBJ1-4	TGCGCCAGCAGCCAAGACCGCTTCCGGGGGGCCTCAAATGAAAAACTGTTTTTT	CASSQDRFRGASNEKLFF